The rows below give T cell receptor beta chains drawn from one sample of a study of T cell repertoires in aging, cancer and after chemotherapy. TCRdb re-analysed the multiplex PCR reads in MiXCR, keeping a single row per CDR3 protein. The sample consists of some 6,700 distinct CDR3 sequences, roughly 35% of them appearing once. Sequencing was done on a sample of blood. These receptors all stem from a human donor in good health. The CDR3 runs from the conserved cysteine through the conserved F or W. The order of the fields is J gene, clone size, V gene, CDR3 protein. Clone size is shown for a subset of rows, as once, few, many or a class of expanded clone.

j_gene: TRBJ2-7
abundance: NA
v_gene: TRBV30
CDR3aa: CAWGTMSYEQYF

j_gene: TRBJ2-3
abundance: NA
v_gene: TRBV12-3/TRBV12-4
CDR3aa: CASSLGGSSDTQYF

j_gene: TRBJ2-5
abundance: NA
v_gene: TRBV11-1
CDR3aa: CASSRGGGILGEETQYF

j_gene: TRBJ1-5
abundance: NA
v_gene: TRBV6-1
CDR3aa: CASSRPQGGQPQHF

j_gene: TRBJ2-5
abundance: few
v_gene: TRBV18
CDR3aa: CASSPAGSAETQYF

j_gene: TRBJ2-3
abundance: medium-sized
v_gene: TRBV15
CDR3aa: CATSRGEGGRPDTQYF

j_gene: TRBJ2-5
abundance: medium-sized
v_gene: TRBV6-1
CDR3aa: CASSAGETQYF

j_gene: TRBJ2-2
abundance: NA
v_gene: TRBV7-9
CDR3aa: CASSPREGAHTGELFF

j_gene: TRBJ1-1
abundance: NA
v_gene: TRBV5-6
CDR3aa: CASSSEGWEAFF

j_gene: TRBJ1-3
abundance: NA
v_gene: TRBV18
CDR3aa: CASSPLAGEGLTGNTIYF

j_gene: TRBJ2-2
abundance: NA
v_gene: TRBV30
CDR3aa: CAWRGTSGGTGELFF

j_gene: TRBJ2-1
abundance: NA
v_gene: TRBV27
CDR3aa: CASKEREGWNEQFF

j_gene: TRBJ2-5
abundance: NA
v_gene: TRBV12-3/TRBV12-4
CDR3aa: CASSTVTSGGPTYQETQYF

j_gene: TRBJ1-5
abundance: NA
v_gene: TRBV12-3/TRBV12-4
CDR3aa: CASSRQGNNQPQHF

j_gene: TRBJ2-3
abundance: NA
v_gene: TRBV19
CDR3aa: CASSIWITSTDTQYF

j_gene: TRBJ2-2
abundance: NA
v_gene: TRBV6-5
CDR3aa: CASSYRRDGELFF

j_gene: TRBJ2-1
abundance: medium-sized
v_gene: TRBV19
CDR3aa: CASTIEGVNEQFF

j_gene: TRBJ2-7
abundance: few
v_gene: TRBV5-4
CDR3aa: CASSLALAPYEQYF

j_gene: TRBJ1-3
abundance: NA
v_gene: TRBV27
CDR3aa: CASSLSGTGYSGNTIYF

j_gene: TRBJ2-2
abundance: few
v_gene: TRBV19
CDR3aa: CASTPDRGRGTGELFF

j_gene: TRBJ2-3
abundance: few
v_gene: TRBV27
CDR3aa: CASSFEGAGDTQYF

j_gene: TRBJ2-7
abundance: once
v_gene: TRBV24-1
CDR3aa: CATSDPYEQYF

j_gene: TRBJ2-1
abundance: NA
v_gene: TRBV6-6
CDR3aa: CASSFRGGHEQFF

j_gene: TRBJ2-3
abundance: NA
v_gene: TRBV29-1
CDR3aa: CSVENQARDTQYF

j_gene: TRBJ2-3
abundance: NA
v_gene: TRBV27
CDR3aa: CASRLSPGLAGGPGTDTQYF

j_gene: TRBJ2-1
abundance: few
v_gene: TRBV27
CDR3aa: CASSWGQSSYNEQFF

j_gene: TRBJ1-1
abundance: few
v_gene: TRBV19
CDR3aa: CASSTADMNTEAFF

j_gene: TRBJ1-1
abundance: NA
v_gene: TRBV5-1
CDR3aa: CASSLVASTEAFF

j_gene: TRBJ2-7
abundance: NA
v_gene: TRBV28
CDR3aa: CASSQAGGKNEQYF

j_gene: TRBJ2-1
abundance: NA
v_gene: TRBV18
CDR3aa: CASSPPPDGYNEQFF

j_gene: TRBJ1-2
abundance: few
v_gene: TRBV19
CDR3aa: CATSAFGQGEGYTF

j_gene: TRBJ2-3
abundance: few
v_gene: TRBV6-2/TRBV6-3
CDR3aa: CASSSAPGSQDIATQYF

j_gene: TRBJ2-2
abundance: NA
v_gene: TRBV6-5
CDR3aa: CASSYSAGGATTGELFF

j_gene: TRBJ2-3
abundance: few
v_gene: TRBV15
CDR3aa: CATSSRELDTQYF

j_gene: TRBJ2-7
abundance: NA
v_gene: TRBV5-6
CDR3aa: CASSLGAGYEQYF

j_gene: TRBJ1-2
abundance: NA
v_gene: TRBV19
CDR3aa: CASSREGQGSYTF

j_gene: TRBJ2-3
abundance: NA
v_gene: TRBV5-1
CDR3aa: CASSLGLAGGPAFTDTQYF

j_gene: TRBJ2-7
abundance: NA
v_gene: TRBV5-6
CDR3aa: CASSLGGGGASYEQYF

j_gene: TRBJ2-3
abundance: few
v_gene: TRBV10-3
CDR3aa: CAIRPPIGASGSTDTQYF

j_gene: TRBJ2-1
abundance: NA
v_gene: TRBV27
CDR3aa: CASRGPLDYNEQFF

j_gene: TRBJ1-1
abundance: NA
v_gene: TRBV27
CDR3aa: CASSFGRTMNTEAFF

j_gene: TRBJ2-2
abundance: few
v_gene: TRBV29-1
CDR3aa: CSVRMQGTGELFF

j_gene: TRBJ2-3
abundance: medium-sized
v_gene: TRBV29-1
CDR3aa: CSAWGVTQYF

j_gene: TRBJ2-3
abundance: few
v_gene: TRBV7-2
CDR3aa: CASRRGFGDTQYF

j_gene: TRBJ1-6
abundance: few
v_gene: TRBV19
CDR3aa: CASSIGRVYNSPLHF

j_gene: TRBJ2-7
abundance: NA
v_gene: TRBV7-9
CDR3aa: CASSFARGDEQYF